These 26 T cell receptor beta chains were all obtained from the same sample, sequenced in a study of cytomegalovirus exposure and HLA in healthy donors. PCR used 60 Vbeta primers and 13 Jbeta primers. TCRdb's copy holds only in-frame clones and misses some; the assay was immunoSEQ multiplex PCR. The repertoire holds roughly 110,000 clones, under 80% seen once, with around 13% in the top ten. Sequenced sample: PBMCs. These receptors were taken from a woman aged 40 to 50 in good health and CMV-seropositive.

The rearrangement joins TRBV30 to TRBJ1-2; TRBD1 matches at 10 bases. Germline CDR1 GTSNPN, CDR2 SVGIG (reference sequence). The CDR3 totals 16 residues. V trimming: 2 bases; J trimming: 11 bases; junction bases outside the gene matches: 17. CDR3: CAWSFLSTGGFGGYTF. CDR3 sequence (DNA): TGTGCCTGGAGTTTCCTATCGACAGGGGGCTTTGGTGGGTACACCTTC.

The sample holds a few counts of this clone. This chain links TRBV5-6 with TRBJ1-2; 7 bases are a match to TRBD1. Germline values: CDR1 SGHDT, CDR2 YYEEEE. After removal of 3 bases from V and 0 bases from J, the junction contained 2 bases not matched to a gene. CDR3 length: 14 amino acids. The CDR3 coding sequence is TGTGCCAGCAGCTGGGGACAGCCTAACTATGGCTACACCTTC. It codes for CASSWGQPNYGYTF.

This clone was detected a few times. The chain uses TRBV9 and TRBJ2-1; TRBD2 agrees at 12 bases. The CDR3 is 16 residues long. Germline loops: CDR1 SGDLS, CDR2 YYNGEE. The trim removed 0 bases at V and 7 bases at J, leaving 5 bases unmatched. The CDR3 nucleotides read TGTGCCAGCAGCGTAGCACTAGCGGGGGGTCGGAATGAGCAGTTCTTC. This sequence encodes CASSVALAGGRNEQFF.

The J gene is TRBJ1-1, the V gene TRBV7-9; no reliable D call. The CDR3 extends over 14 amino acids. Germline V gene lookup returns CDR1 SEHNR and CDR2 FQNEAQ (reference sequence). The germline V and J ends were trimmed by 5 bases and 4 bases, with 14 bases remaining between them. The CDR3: CASSPEVSGTEAFF. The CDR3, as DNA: TGTGCCAGCAGCCCCGAAGTTTCGGGCACTGAAGCTTTCTTT.

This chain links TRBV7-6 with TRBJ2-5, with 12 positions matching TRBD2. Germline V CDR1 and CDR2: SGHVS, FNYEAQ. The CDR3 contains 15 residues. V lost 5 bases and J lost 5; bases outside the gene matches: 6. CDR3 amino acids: CASSVTSGGKETQYF. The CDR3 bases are TGTGCCAGCAGCGTCACTAGCGGGGGGAAGGAGACCCAGTACTTC. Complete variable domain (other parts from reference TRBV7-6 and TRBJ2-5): GAGVSQSPRYKVTKRGQDVALRCDPISGHVSLYWYRQALGQGPEFLTYFNYEAQQDKSGLPNDRFSAERPEGSISTLTIQRTEQRDSAMYRCASSVTSGGKETQYFGPGTRLLVL.

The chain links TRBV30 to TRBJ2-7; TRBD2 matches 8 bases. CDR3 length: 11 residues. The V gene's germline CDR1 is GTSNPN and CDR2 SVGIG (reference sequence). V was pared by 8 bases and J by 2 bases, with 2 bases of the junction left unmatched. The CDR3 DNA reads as TGTGCCCGGGGGGGGGCCTACGAGCAGTACTTC. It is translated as CARGGAYEQYF.

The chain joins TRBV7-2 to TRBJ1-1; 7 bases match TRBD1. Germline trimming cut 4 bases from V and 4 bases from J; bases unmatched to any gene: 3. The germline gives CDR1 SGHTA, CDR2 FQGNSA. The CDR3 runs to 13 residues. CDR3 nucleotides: TGTGCCAGCAGCTCGGGACAGTTCACTGAAGCTTTCTTT. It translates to CASSSGQFTEAFF.

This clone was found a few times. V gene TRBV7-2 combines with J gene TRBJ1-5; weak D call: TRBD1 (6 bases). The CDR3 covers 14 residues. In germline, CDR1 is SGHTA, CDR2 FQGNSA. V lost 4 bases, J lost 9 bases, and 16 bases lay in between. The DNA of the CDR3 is TGTGCCAGCAGCTCCGGGGGGCCAAGGGGGCCCCAGCATTTT. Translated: CASSSGGPRGPQHF.

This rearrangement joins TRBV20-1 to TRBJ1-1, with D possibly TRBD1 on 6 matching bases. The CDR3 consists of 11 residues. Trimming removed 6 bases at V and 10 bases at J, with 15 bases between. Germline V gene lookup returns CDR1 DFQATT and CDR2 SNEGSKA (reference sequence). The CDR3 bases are TGCAGTGCACCCGGACAGCCCGCAGCTTTCTTT. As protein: CSAPGQPAAFF.

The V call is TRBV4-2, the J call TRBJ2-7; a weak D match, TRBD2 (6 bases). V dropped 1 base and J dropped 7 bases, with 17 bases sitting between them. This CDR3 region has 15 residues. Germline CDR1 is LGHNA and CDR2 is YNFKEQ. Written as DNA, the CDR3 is TGTGCCAGCAGCCAAGGTGGGGAGGCCTTGTGGGAGCAGTACTTC. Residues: CASSQGGEALWEQYF.

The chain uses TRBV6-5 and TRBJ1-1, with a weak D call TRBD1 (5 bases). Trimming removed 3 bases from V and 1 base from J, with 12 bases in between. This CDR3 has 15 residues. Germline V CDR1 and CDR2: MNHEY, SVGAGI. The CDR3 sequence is CASSYGGTWNTEAFF. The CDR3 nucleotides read TGTGCCAGCAGTTATGGGGGGACGTGGAACACTGAAGCTTTCTTT.

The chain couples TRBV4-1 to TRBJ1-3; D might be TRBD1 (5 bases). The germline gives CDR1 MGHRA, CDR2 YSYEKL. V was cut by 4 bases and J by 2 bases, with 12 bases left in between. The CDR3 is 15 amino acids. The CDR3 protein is CASSPLGLAGNTIYF. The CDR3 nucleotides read TGCGCCAGCAGCCCGTTGGGACTGGCTGGAAACACCATATATTTT.

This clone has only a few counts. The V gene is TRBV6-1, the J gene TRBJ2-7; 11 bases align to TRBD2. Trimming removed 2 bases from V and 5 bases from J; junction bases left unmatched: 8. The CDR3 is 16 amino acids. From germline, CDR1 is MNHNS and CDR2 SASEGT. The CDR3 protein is CASSEPTSSGGNEQYF. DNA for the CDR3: TGTGCCAGCAGTGAACCGACCTCTAGCGGGGGGAACGAGCAGTACTTC.

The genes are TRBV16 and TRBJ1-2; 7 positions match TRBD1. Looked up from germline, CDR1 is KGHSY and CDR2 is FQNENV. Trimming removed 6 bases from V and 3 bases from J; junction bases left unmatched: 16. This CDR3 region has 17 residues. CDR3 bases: TGTGCCAGCAGGGAAGAGTTCCAGGGGGTAGGACACTATGGCTACACCTTC. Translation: CASREEFQGVGHYGYTF.

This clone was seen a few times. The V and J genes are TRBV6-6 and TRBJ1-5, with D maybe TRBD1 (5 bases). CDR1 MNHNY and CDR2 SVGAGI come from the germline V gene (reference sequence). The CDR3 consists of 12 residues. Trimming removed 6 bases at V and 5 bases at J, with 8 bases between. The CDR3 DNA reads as TGTGCCAGCAGCGCGGGGGATCAGCCCCAGCATTTT. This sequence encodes CASSAGDQPQHF.

In DNA form, the CDR3 reads TGTGCCAGCAGCGCCACAGTTAGCAATCAGCCCCAGCATTTT. Residues: CASSATVSNQPQHF. The chain couples TRBV9 to TRBJ1-5; the D is unclear. The CDR3 totals 14 residues. Germline loops: CDR1 SGDLS, CDR2 YYNGEE. Trimming pared 3 bases from V and 0 bases from J, leaving 7 bases between.

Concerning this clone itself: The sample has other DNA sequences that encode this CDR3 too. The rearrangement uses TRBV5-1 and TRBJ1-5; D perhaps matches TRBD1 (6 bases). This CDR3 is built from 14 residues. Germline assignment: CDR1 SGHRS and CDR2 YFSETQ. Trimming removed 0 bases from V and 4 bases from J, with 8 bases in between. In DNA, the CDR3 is TGCGCCAGCAGCTTGGACACAGGGAATCAGCCCCAGCATTTT. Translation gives CASSLDTGNQPQHF.

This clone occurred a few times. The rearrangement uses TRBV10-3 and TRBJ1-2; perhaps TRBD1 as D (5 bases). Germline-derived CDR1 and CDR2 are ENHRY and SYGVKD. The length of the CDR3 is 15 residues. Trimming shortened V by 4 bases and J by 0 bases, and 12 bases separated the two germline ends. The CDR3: CAISVGADPNYGYTF. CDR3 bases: TGTGCCATCAGTGTTGGGGCCGATCCTAACTATGGCTACACCTTC.

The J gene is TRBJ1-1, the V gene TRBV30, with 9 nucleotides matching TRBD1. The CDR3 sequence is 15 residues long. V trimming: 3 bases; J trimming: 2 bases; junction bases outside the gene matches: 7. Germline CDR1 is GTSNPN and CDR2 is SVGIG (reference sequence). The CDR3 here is CAWSLTGGLNTEAFF. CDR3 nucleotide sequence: TGTGCCTGGAGCTTGACAGGGGGATTAAACACTGAAGCTTTCTTT.

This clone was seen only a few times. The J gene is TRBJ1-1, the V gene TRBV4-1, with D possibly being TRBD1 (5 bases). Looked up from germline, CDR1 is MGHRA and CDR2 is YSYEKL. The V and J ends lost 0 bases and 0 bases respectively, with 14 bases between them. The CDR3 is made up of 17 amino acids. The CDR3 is CASSQDSGGNVNTEAFF. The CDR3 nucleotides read TGCGCCAGCAGCCAAGATAGTGGGGGGAATGTGAACACTGAAGCTTTCTTT.

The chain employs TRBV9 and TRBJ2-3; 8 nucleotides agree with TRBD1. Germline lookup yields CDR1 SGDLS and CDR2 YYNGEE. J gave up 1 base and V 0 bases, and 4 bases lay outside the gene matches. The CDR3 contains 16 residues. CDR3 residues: CASSVEGTGGTDTQYF. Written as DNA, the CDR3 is TGTGCCAGCAGCGTAGAAGGGACAGGCGGCACAGATACGCAGTATTTT. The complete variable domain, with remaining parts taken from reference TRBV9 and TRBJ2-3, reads DSGVTQTPKHLITATGQRVTLRCSPRSGDLSVYWYQQSLDQGLQFLIQYYNGEERAKGNILERFSAQQFPDLHSELNLSSLELGDSALYFCASSVEGTGGTDTQYFGPGTRLTVL.

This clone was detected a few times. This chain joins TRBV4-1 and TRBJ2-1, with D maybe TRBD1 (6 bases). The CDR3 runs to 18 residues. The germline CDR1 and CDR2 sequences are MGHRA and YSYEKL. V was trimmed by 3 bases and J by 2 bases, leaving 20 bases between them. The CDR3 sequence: CASSHGTLQSGPYNEQFF. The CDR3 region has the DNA TGCGCCAGCAGCCACGGGACACTTCAAAGCGGCCCCTACAATGAGCAGTTCTTC.

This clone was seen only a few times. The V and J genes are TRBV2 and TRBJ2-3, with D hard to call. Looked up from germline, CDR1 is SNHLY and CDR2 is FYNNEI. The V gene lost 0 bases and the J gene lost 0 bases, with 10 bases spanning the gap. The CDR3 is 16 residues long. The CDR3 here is CASSEAPSTSTDTQYF. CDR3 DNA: TGTGCCAGCAGTGAAGCGCCATCGACTAGCACAGATACGCAGTATTTT.

CDR3 sequence: CASSESTATYEQYF. The CDR3 DNA reads TGTGCCAGCAGTGAATCGACAGCTACCTACGAGCAGTACTTC. The chain uses TRBV2 and TRBJ2-7; TRBD1 is a possible D gene (5 bases). Deletions cut 2 bases from V and 2 bases from J, with 10 bases between. CDR1 and CDR2 from the germline V gene are SNHLY and FYNNEI. The CDR3 sequence is 14 residues long.

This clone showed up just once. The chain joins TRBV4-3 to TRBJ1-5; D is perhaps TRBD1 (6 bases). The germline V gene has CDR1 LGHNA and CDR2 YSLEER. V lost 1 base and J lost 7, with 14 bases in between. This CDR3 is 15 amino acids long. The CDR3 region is CASSQGLRGGQPQHF. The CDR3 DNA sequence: TGCGCCAGCAGCCAAGGTTTGAGGGGGGGCCAGCCCCAGCATTTT.

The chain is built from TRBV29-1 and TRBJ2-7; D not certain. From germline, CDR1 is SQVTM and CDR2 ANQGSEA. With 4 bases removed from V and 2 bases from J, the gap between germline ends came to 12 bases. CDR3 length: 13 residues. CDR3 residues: CSVVVASTYEQYF. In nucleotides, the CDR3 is TGCAGCGTTGTGGTGGCCTCGACCTACGAGCAGTACTTC.